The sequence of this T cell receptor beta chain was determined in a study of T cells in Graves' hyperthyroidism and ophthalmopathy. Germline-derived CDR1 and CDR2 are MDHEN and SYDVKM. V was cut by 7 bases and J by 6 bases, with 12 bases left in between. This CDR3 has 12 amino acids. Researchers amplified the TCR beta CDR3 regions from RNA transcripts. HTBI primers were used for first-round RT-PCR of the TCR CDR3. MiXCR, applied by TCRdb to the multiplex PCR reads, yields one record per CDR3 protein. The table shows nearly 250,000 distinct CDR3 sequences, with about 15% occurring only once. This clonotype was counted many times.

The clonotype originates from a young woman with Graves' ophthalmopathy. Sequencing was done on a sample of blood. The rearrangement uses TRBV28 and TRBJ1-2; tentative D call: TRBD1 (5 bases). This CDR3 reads CASTPGTNGYTF. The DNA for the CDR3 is TGTGCCAGCACCCCCGGGACCAATGGCTACACCTTC.